Presented here are 12 T cell receptor beta chains from one specimen sequenced in a study of blood T cells in healthy people across ages. It was with a sample-barcoded 5' primer and a J-beta primer mix that a second PCR of roughly 7 to 12 cycles was run. A single record per CDR3 protein comes from TCRdb applying MiXCR to the 5' RACE reads. The table has roughly 700,000 distinct CDR3 sequences, roughly 25% seen once. These same data were also listed under a study on T cells of mothers and their children.

The specimen sequenced was blood. These receptors all stem from a boy younger than 18 in good health.

The chain has TRBV28 and TRBJ2-2; D may correspond to TRBD1 or TRBD2 (5 bases each). The CDR3 runs 15 residues. The V end lost 7 bases, the J end lost 3 bases, and 15 bases lay between the germline ends. In germline, CDR1 is MDHEN, CDR2 SYDVKM. In DNA form, the CDR3 reads TGTGCCAGCATCGAGGGGATTCGGGACACCGGGGAGCTGTTTTTT. Translated, it gives CASIEGIRDTGELFF.

This clonotype came up a few times. The V and J genes are TRBV29-1 and TRBJ2-5; D is unresolved. The J call may be wrong; the DNA end is better matched by TRBJ2-1. Germline CDR1 and CDR2: SQVTM and ANQGSEA. The CDR3 runs 11 residues. The CDR3: CSVEAPNEQFF. In nucleotides, the CDR3 is TGCAGCGTTGAGGCCCCCAATGAGCAGTTCTTC.

CDR3 amino acids: CSARDKPSKAFF. For the CDR3, the DNA is TGCAGTGCTAGGGACAAGCCCTCGAAAGCTTTCTTT. The chain combines TRBV20-1 with TRBJ1-1; a possible D gene is TRBD1 (5 bases). V shed 3 bases and J shed 9 bases, with 14 bases lying between them. Per the germline V gene, CDR1 is DFQATT and CDR2 is SNEGSKA (reference sequence). The CDR3 has 12 amino acids.

The sample holds a few counts of this clonotype. The chain employs TRBV4-3 and TRBJ1-5, with D uncertain. The V end was cut by 0 bases, the J end by 11 bases, with 14 bases between. Germline CDR1 and CDR2: LGHNA and YSLEER. This CDR3 has 14 residues. CDR3 sequence reads: CASSQEYSATAQHF. Here the CDR3 DNA reads TGCGCCAGCAGCCAAGAATATTCAGCAACAGCCCAGCATTTT.

This clonotype showed up just a few times. The chain has TRBV28 and TRBJ2-1; 7 bases are shared with TRBD1. V shed 3 bases and J 5 bases; nucleotides not matched to a gene: 4. In germline, CDR1 is MDHEN, CDR2 SYDVKM. CDR3 size: 14 residues. The CDR3: CASSFTGVHNEQFF. DNA of the CDR3: TGTGCCAGCAGTTTCACAGGGGTTCACAATGAGCAGTTCTTC.

This clonotype was counted a few times. V and J are TRBV28 and TRBJ1-5; maybe TRBD1 (6 bases). Per the germline V gene, CDR1 is MDHEN and CDR2 is SYDVKM. Between the trimmed V and J ends, which lost 4 bases and 2 bases, there was a span of 12 bases. The CDR3 has 15 residues. DNA for the CDR3: TGTGCCAGCAGTTCACAGGGAATTGGCAATCAGCCCCAGCATTTT. Encoded protein: CASSSQGIGNQPQHF.

This sequence joins TRBV4-1 and TRBJ1-2; perhaps TRBD1 as D (6 bases). CDR3 length equals 18 residues. The V gene lost 0 bases and the J gene lost 2 bases, with 19 bases spanning the gap. The V gene's germline CDR1 is MGHRA and CDR2 YSYEKL. CDR3 residues: CASSQDRRSGQKNYGYTF. The CDR3 DNA is TGCGCCAGCAGCCAAGATCGTCGTAGTGGACAGAAAAACTATGGCTACACCTTC.

This chain uses TRBV12-3 or TRBV12-4 with TRBJ1-6; 7 bases agree with TRBD1. V trimming: 6 bases; J trimming: 4 bases; junction bases outside the gene matches: 15. This CDR3 comprises 18 residues. CDR3 sequence reads: CASSSLAGQLTYNSPLHF. CDR3 coding DNA: TGTGCCAGCAGCTCGCTAGCGGGACAGCTTACGTATAATTCACCCCTCCACTTT.

V gene TRBV29-1 combines with J gene TRBJ2-1; 8 nucleotides line up with TRBD2. This CDR3 comprises 14 residues. Germline values: CDR1 SQVTM, CDR2 ANQGSEA. V lost 7 bases, J lost 0 bases, and 5 bases stayed unmatched. CDR3 residues: CSASGGSSYNEQFF. As DNA, the CDR3 is TGCAGCGCGAGCGGGGGAAGCTCCTACAATGAGCAGTTCTTC.

This chain connects TRBV29-1 to TRBJ1-1, with D possibly TRBD1 on 5 matching bases. Germline V gene sequence: CDR1 SQVTM, CDR2 ANQGSEA. The germline V and J ends were trimmed by 4 bases and 5 bases, with 14 bases remaining between them. The CDR3 loop spans 13 amino acids. Here the CDR3 DNA reads TGCAGCGTTGTAGGGGCGCGGGGGACTGAAGCTTTCTTT. It codes for CSVVGARGTEAFF.

This clonotype has just a few counts. A read error may account for a junction end that differs from germline. This chain connects TRBV15 to TRBJ1-2; the D is unclear. Germline CDR1 reads LNHNV; CDR2 reads YYDKDF (reference sequence). This CDR3 spans 14 amino acids. The CDR3 DNA sequence: TGCGCCACCAGCAGAGAGCCAGGAAACTATGGCTACACCTTC. Translation: CATSREPGNYGYTF.

The V gene is TRBV7-8, the J gene TRBJ2-5; 8 bases align to TRBD2. The CDR3 contains 14 residues. The J segment lost 1 base and the V segment lost 8 bases, leaving 6 bases of the junction unmatched. Per the germline V gene, CDR1 is SGHVS and CDR2 is FQNEAQ. In DNA form, the CDR3 reads TGTGCCAGCTTCCCCGGGGGGGGCCAAGAGACCCAGTACTTC. It codes for CASFPGGGQETQYF.